The clone carrying this T cell receptor (beta chain) was counted only a few times. Its target is unknown. These data come from a study of T cell responses to AZD1222 COVID-19 vaccine. Study-level points and caveats: Breadth and depth of Spike-specific TCRs rose after two AZD1222 doses.

Trimming at V came to 1 base and at J to 1 base, leaving 7 bases not matched to a gene. There are 16 residues in the CDR3. Germline-derived CDR1 and CDR2 are SGHNT and YYREEE (reference sequence). Only in-frame clones appear in the TCRdb table, and some are missing; sequencing was by immunoSEQ multiplex PCR. The sample holds 40,000 to 60,000 clones; 65% to 90% are singletons and the top ten take 6.5% to 8.5%. The sequencing here drew on peripheral blood, taken 28 days after the second AZD1222 dose. This TCR was recovered from an adult who received the AZD1222 COVID-19 vaccine. The chain combines TRBV5-4 with TRBJ2-7; 8 positions agree with TRBD2. The CDR3 DNA reads as TGTGCCAGCAGCTTGAGGTTTGCGGGAGGATCCTACGAGCAGTACTTC. Encoded protein: CASSLRFAGGSYEQYF.